The clone carrying this T cell receptor (beta chain) was seen many times. Its antigen is unidentified. The entry originates in a study of molecular identifiers for immune sequencing clone quantification. Study background: RNA, taken in replicates from approximately 20,000 or 100,000 naive CD8 cells, was split five ways, with four sequenced.

Study-level points and caveats: Clones exceeding 20 RNA copies carried over 97% of effector molecules but under 1% of naive-cell molecules. Investigators reportedly could detect spiked Jurkat TCR RNA from one cell among about a million naive cells.

Generation of bulk TCR libraries relied on previously described methods and listed TCR primers. One entry per CDR3 protein, called by TCRdb with MiXCR from the PCR reads. The sample shows about 97,000 distinct CDR3 sequences, approximately 24% of them seen only once. Trimming shortened V by 5 bases and J by 6 bases, and 8 bases separated the two germline ends. Germline values: CDR1 SGHKS, CDR2 YYEKEE (reference sequence). This CDR3 has 12 residues. Sample: naive CD8+ T cells from blood, with Jurkat cell RNA spiked in. Sample subset: FACS-sorted CD8+CD4-CCR7+CD45RA+ naive T cells. The source of this sequence is a human donor in good health. Some libraries in this study had Jurkat cell RNA spiked in. The J gene is TRBJ2-2, the V gene TRBV5-5; a possible D gene is TRBD1 (6 bases). CDR3 DNA sequence: TGTGCCAGCAGGTCAGGGGCCGGGGAGCTGTTTTTT. Translation gives CASRSGAGELFF. Supplemented by reference TRBV5-5 and TRBJ2-2, the full variable domain reads DAGVTQSPTHLIKTRGQQVTLRCSPISGHKSVSWYQQVLGQGPQFIFQYYEKEERGRGNFPDRFSARQFPNYSSELNVNALLLGDSALYLCASRSGAGELFFGEGSRLTVL.